Below, one T cell receptor (beta chain) is given with its context. The data are from a study of blood T cell repertoires in COVID-19. The CDR3 length is 15 residues. Trimming left V 6 bases short and J 0 bases short, with 11 bases between. The V gene's germline CDR1 is WNHNN and CDR2 SYGVQD (reference sequence). The protocol was immunoSEQ multiplex PCR, while the TCRdb copy is restricted to in-frame clones and leaves out a portion. The data hold about 180,000 clones, with approximately 80% observed a single time. This chain uses TRBV10-1 with TRBJ2-2; tentative D call: TRBD2 (6 bases). Sequencing was performed on PBMCs or T cells enriched from blood (not recorded which). This sequence originates from a man aged 55 to 70 who had been exposed to COVID-19. This CDR3 reads CASSPAGANTGELFF. The CDR3 bases are TGCGCCAGCAGCCCAGCGGGTGCGAACACCGGGGAGCTGTTTTTT.